The rows below give T cell receptor beta chains drawn from one sample of a study of blood T cell repertoires in COVID-19. Only in-frame clones appear in the TCRdb table, and some are missing; sequencing was by immunoSEQ multiplex PCR. The sample has about 320,000 clones, approximately 91% seen once. The sequencing input was PBMCs or T cells enriched from blood (not recorded which). Receptors were obtained from a man in his sixties who had recovered from COVID-19. CDR3s include the opening cysteine and the closing phenylalanine or tryptophan. A D gene is named only where the DNA matches it firmly. Clone size, where shown, is once, few, many, or a class for clones that have expanded.

v_gene	j_gene	abundance	d_gene	CDR3aa	CDR3nt
TRBV11-1	TRBJ1-1	-	TRBD1	CASSWDRETEAFF	TGTGCCAGCAGCTGGGACAGGGAAACTGAAGCTTTCTTT
TRBV9	TRBJ1-2	-	TRBD1	CASSANRGIPYGYTF	TGTGCCAGCAGCGCCAACAGGGGGATCCCATATGGCTACACCTTC
TRBV2	TRBJ1-5	once	-	CASSIELQQPQHF	TGTGCCAGCAGTATAGAGTTACAGCAGCCCCAGCATTTT
TRBV4-1	TRBJ2-7	-	TRBD2	CASSQTGLAYEQYF	TGCGCCAGCAGCCAAACGGGACTAGCCTACGAGCAGTACTTC
TRBV7-8	TRBJ2-7	-	-	CASSLGEQGYYEQYF	TGTGCCAGCAGCTTAGGTGAGCAGGGATACTACGAGCAGTACTTC
TRBV5-1	TRBJ2-1	-	TRBD2	CASSLPQLAGDGEQFF	TGCGCCAGCAGCTTACCTCAACTAGCGGGAGACGGTGAGCAGTTCTTC
TRBV5-1	TRBJ1-4	-	TRBD1	CASSPGVLQGTNEKLFF	TGCGCCAGCAGCCCGGGGGTCCTACAGGGGACTAATGAAAAACTGTTTTTT
TRBV27	TRBJ2-1	-	-	CASSFLVRGKRGEQFF	TGTGCCAGCAGTTTTTTGGTTCGCGGGAAGAGGGGTGAGCAGTTCTTC
TRBV7-3	TRBJ2-1	-	TRBD2	CASSSYSGSGLNEQFF	TGTGCCAGCAGCTCGTATAGCGGGAGTGGTTTAAATGAGCAGTTCTTC
TRBV24-1	TRBJ2-1	-	-	CATSDFQGGDEQFF	TGTGCCACCAGTGATTTTCAGGGGGGAGATGAGCAGTTCTTC
TRBV5-5	TRBJ2-1	-	-	CASSFSNEQFF	TGTGCCAGCAGCTTTAGCAATGAGCAGTTCTTC
TRBV5-1	TRBJ2-1	-	-	CASSPQGSYNEQFF	TGCGCCAGCAGCCCCCAGGGAAGTTACAATGAGCAGTTCTTC